This T cell receptor (beta chain) was sequenced in a study of blood T cells in healthy people across ages. Study-level points and caveats: The study lacked donor CMV status, which possibly confounded expanded clonotype changes. Greater diversity and more naive CD4+ cells were seen in long-lived donors than in aged donors.

This clonotype was seen repeatedly, ten times or more. Its antigen is unidentified. Germline assignment: CDR1 MNHNS and CDR2 SASEGT. The V end was cut by 6 bases, the J end by 0 bases, with 12 bases between. This CDR3 contains 15 residues. Using a J-beta primer mix together with a sample-barcoded 5' primer, a second PCR was run for roughly 6 to 11 cycles. TCRdb recomputed calls from the 5' RACE reads with MiXCR, one row per CDR3 protein. This table has about 1.6 million distinct CDR3 sequences, roughly 32% appearing once. Individuals who donated were healthy Caucasians from Russia aged 6 to 90. The clonotype originates from a young woman in good health. The chain has TRBV6-1 and TRBJ1-3; perhaps TRBD1 as D (5 bases). Sequencing was performed on blood. The CDR3 DNA follows: TGTGCCAGCAGCCCCGCAGGGACCTCTGGAAACACCATATATTTT. Protein: CASSPAGTSGNTIYF.